Presented here are 23 T cell receptor beta chains from one specimen sequenced in a study of blood T cell dynamics during melanoma immunotherapy. Sequencing used immunoSEQ multiplex PCR; TCRdb keeps in-frame clones, though not all of them. Found here are 25,000 to 35,000 clones, approximately 80% of them singletons; the top ten hold around a tenth. The sample's time point: week 3, after first cycle of checkpoint inhibitor. The source material was blood, sampled from a patient treated with checkpoint blockade. These receptors originate from a human donor with melanoma.

The chain is built from TRBV27 and TRBJ2-5; either TRBD1 or TRBD2 may supply D (5 bases each). The V end lost 6 bases, the J end lost 4 bases, and 18 bases lay between the germline ends. Germline V gene data show CDR1 as MNHEY and CDR2 as SMNVEV (reference sequence). CDR3 size: 15 residues. The CDR3 protein is CASSSAGTAGETQYF. The CDR3 DNA reads TGTGCCAGCAGCTCGGCCGGGACGGCAGGAGAGACCCAGTACTTC.

This rearrangement joins TRBV19 to TRBJ1-5; D not certain. Per the germline V gene, CDR1 is LNHDA and CDR2 is SQIVND (reference sequence). Trimming took off 4 bases at V and 0 bases at J, with 13 bases between the two ends. The CDR3 spans 16 residues. The CDR3 nucleotides read TGTGCCAGTAGTAAATCTACCGGGAATAGCAATCAGCCCCAGCATTTT. Amino acids: CASSKSTGNSNQPQHF. The entire variable domain, with the rest obtained from reference TRBV19 and TRBJ1-5, is as follows: DGGITQSPKYLFRKEGQNVTLSCEQNLNHDAMYWYRQDPGQGLRLIYYSQIVNDFQKGDIAEGYSVSREKKESFPLTVTSAQKNPTAFYLCASSKSTGNSNQPQHFGDGTRLSIL.

This sequence joins TRBV28 and TRBJ1-3, with a weak D call TRBD1 (6 bases). The CDR3 has 16 residues. V was pared by 5 bases and J by 1 base, with 15 bases between. The germline V gene has CDR1 MDHEN and CDR2 SYDVKM. The CDR3 nucleotides are TGTGCCAGCAGTACTCCCGGGGGGGCTTCTGGAAACACCATATATTTT. Its protein product is CASSTPGGASGNTIYF.

V usage is TRBV6-5 and J usage is TRBJ2-1; 7 bases map to TRBD1. The CDR3 is made up of 13 amino acids. Germline V gene lookup returns CDR1 MNHEY and CDR2 SVGAGI. V lost 4 bases to trimming and J lost 8 bases; unmatched junction nucleotides: 5. The CDR3 nucleotides read TGTGCCAGCAGTTCGGCAGGGGGTCATGAGCAGTTCTTC. Amino acid sequence: CASSSAGGHEQFF.

This clone appeared a few times. The chain has TRBV4-2 and TRBJ1-3; 9 bases are shared with TRBD1. Germline CDR1 LGHNA, CDR2 YNFKEQ. This CDR3 is 19 amino acids long. The trim removed 0 bases at V and 0 bases at J, leaving 9 bases unmatched. The CDR3 DNA follows: TGTGCCAGCAGCCAAGACGGGGGACAGGGTTCTTCCTCTGGAAACACCATATATTTT. Translating gives CASSQDGGQGSSSGNTIYF.

This clone was seen once. This chain connects TRBV28 to TRBJ2-3; 7 positions match TRBD1. Per the germline V gene, CDR1 is MDHEN and CDR2 is SYDVKM. Trimming cost V 2 bases and J 5 bases; bases outside gene matches: 10. The CDR3 is 16 amino acids. Here the CDR3 reads CASSLAEGASGDTQYF. The CDR3 DNA reads TGTGCCAGCAGTTTAGCCGAGGGGGCCTCGGGAGATACGCAGTATTTT. Variable domain in full (rest from reference TRBV28 and TRBJ2-3): DVKVTQSSRYLVKRTGEKVFLECVQDMDHENMFWYRQDPGLGLRLIYFSYDVKMKEKGDIPEGYSVSREKKERFSLILESASTNQTSMYLCASSLAEGASGDTQYFGPGTRLTVL.

The chain combines TRBV11-2 with TRBJ2-3; D is perhaps TRBD2 (5 bases). Between the trimmed V and J ends, which lost 7 bases and 5 bases, there was a span of 16 bases. Germline CDR1 and CDR2: SGHAT and FQNNGV. This CDR3 comprises 14 residues. CDR3 in DNA: TGTGCCAGCACCATCTCCGGGATCCTAGATACGCAGTATTTT. Its translation: CASTISGILDTQYF. Combining the CDR3 with reference TRBV11-2 and TRBJ2-3 gives the whole variable domain EAGVAQSPRYKIIEKRQSVAFWCNPISGHATLYWYQQILGQGPKLLIQFQNNGVVDDSQLPKDRFSAERLKGVDSTLKIQPAKLEDSAVYLCASTISGILDTQYFGPGTRLTVL.

The J gene is TRBJ2-1, the V gene TRBV27; no definite D call. Germline-derived CDR1 and CDR2 are MNHEY and SMNVEV (reference sequence). The CDR3 runs to 15 residues. V was shortened by 7 bases and J by 0 bases, with 13 bases between the two germline ends. The DNA of the CDR3 is TGTGCCAGCAAAGGGCGGCCGAGCTCCTACAATGAGCAGTTCTTC. Its translation is CASKGRPSSYNEQFF.

The rearrangement joins TRBV12-5 to TRBJ1-1, with unresolved D. V lost 1 base, J lost 8 bases, and 11 bases lay in between. In germline, CDR1 is LGHNT, CDR2 FRNRAP. This CDR3 contains 13 residues. CDR3 residues: CASGLDGVLEAFF. In nucleotides, the CDR3 is TGTGCTAGTGGTTTGGACGGGGTTTTGGAAGCTTTCTTT.

A note on this clone: Germline and junction disagree at one end, which may indicate a read error. The chain has TRBV19 and TRBJ2-1; 8 nucleotides line up with TRBD1. Germline V lookup: CDR1 LNHDA, CDR2 SQIVND (reference sequence). The CDR3 extends over 13 amino acids. CDR3 region: CASSNLGTGGWLF. CDR3 coding DNA: TGTGCCAGTAGTAACCTCGGGACAGGTGGTTGGCTCTTC.

This clone came up once. V is TRBV6-4 and J is TRBJ1-4; the D gene is possibly TRBD1 (6 bases). V lost 2 bases and J lost 0, with 25 bases in between. The CDR3 sequence is 21 residues long. Germline-derived CDR1 and CDR2 are MRHNA and SNTAGT. CDR3 protein: CASSDPQGYPNVGTTNEKLFF. CDR3 nucleotides: TGTGCCAGCAGTGACCCCCAGGGGTACCCGAATGTGGGAACAACTAATGAAAAACTGTTTTTT.

V and J are TRBV19 and TRBJ2-2, with TRBD1 matching 9 bases. CDR1 LNHDA and CDR2 SQIVND come from the germline V gene (reference sequence). V dropped 4 bases and J dropped 2; count of bases not matched to a gene: 2. CDR3 length: 15 amino acids. The chain's CDR3 is CASSTQGANTGELFF. DNA of the CDR3: TGTGCCAGTAGTACACAGGGGGCAAACACCGGGGAGCTGTTTTTT.

The chain combines TRBV28 with TRBJ2-2; TRBD1 or TRBD2 may be the D gene (6 bases each). Germline V gene sequence: CDR1 MDHEN, CDR2 SYDVKM. The CDR3 length is 15 residues. V lost 1 base, J lost 6 bases, and 12 bases lay in between. The CDR3 DNA reads as TGTGCCAGCAGTTTATCCGGAGGGGGGTCCGGGGAGCTGTTTTTT. Protein: CASSLSGGGSGELFF.

Relative to its sample, this clone is medium-sized. V usage is TRBV21-1 and J usage is TRBJ1-2. TRBV21-1 is given as a pseudogene. The CDR3 spans 14 residues. This CDR3 reads CASSKPGRPYGYTF. CDR3 bases: TGTGCCAGCAGCAAGCCGGGACGGCCATATGGCTACACCTTC.

This clone came up once. The V call is TRBV19, the J call TRBJ1-5; D perhaps matches TRBD1 (6 bases). V dropped 7 bases and J dropped 7 bases, with 17 bases sitting between them. Germline CDR1 is LNHDA and CDR2 is SQIVND (reference sequence). The CDR3 has 14 amino acids. The CDR3 spells CASNSGGRGQPQHF. The CDR3, as DNA: TGTGCCAGTAACTCGGGGGGGCGAGGGCAGCCCCAGCATTTT.

This chain connects TRBV2 to TRBJ2-1; 9 nucleotides match TRBD2. Germline CDR1 SNHLY, CDR2 FYNNEI. Trimming at V came to 3 bases and at J to 4 bases, leaving 1 base not matched to a gene. The CDR3 length is 14 residues. This CDR3 reads CASSELAGYNEQFF. The DNA for the CDR3 is TGTGCCAGCAGTGAGCTAGCGGGATACAATGAGCAGTTCTTC.

The chain has TRBV4-2 and TRBJ2-2, with a possible D match to TRBD1 (5 bases). The V gene lost 2 bases and the J gene lost 2 bases, with 15 bases spanning the gap. Per germline, CDR1 LGHNA and CDR2 YNFKEQ. The CDR3 has 17 residues. The CDR3 sequence is CASSQHLGQGNTGELFF. For the CDR3, the DNA is TGTGCCAGCAGCCAACATCTCGGGCAGGGAAACACCGGGGAGCTGTTTTTT.

The V and J genes are TRBV6-6 and TRBJ2-7; 8 bases line up with TRBD1. This CDR3 region has 14 residues. Per the germline V gene, CDR1 is MNHNY and CDR2 is SVGAGI (reference sequence). V gave up 6 bases and J gave up 0 bases; unmatched junction bases: 4. CDR3 amino acids: CASSSGTGSYEQYF. The CDR3 bases are TGTGCCAGCAGCTCCGGGACAGGCTCCTACGAGCAGTACTTC.

This sequence joins TRBV5-1 and TRBJ2-5; D perhaps matches TRBD1 (6 bases). CDR1 is SGHRS and CDR2 is YFSETQ in the germline V gene. Trimming left V 0 bases short and J 1 base short, with 13 bases between. The CDR3 runs 16 residues. The CDR3 reads CASSLAGGGTQETQYF. The CDR3 DNA follows: TGCGCCAGCAGCTTGGCGGGTGGGGGCACCCAAGAGACCCAGTACTTC.

V gene TRBV6-5 combines with J gene TRBJ2-7, with 9 bases fitting TRBD1. Germline lookup yields CDR1 MNHEY and CDR2 SVGAGI. Unmatched junction bases numbered 7, after V lost 4 bases and J lost 6 bases. The CDR3 has 14 residues. CDR3 DNA sequence: TGTGCCAGCAGTTTGGGACAGGGTACGGGCGAGCAGTACTTC. Residues: CASSLGQGTGEQYF.

The chain has TRBV5-4 and TRBJ2-3; 11 bases align to TRBD2. Germline values: CDR1 SGHNT, CDR2 YYREEE (reference sequence). J lost 4 bases, V lost 5 bases, and 6 bases had no gene match. The CDR3 runs 15 residues. CDR3 sequence: CASRVAGGLSDTQYF. In DNA, the CDR3 is TGTGCCAGCAGGGTAGCGGGGGGGCTTTCAGATACGCAGTATTTT.

V gene TRBV7-2 combines with J gene TRBJ2-5, with a weak D call TRBD1 (5 bases). V was pared by 1 base and J by 4 bases, with 10 bases between. From germline, CDR1 is SGHTA and CDR2 FQGNSA. The CDR3 covers 14 residues. The CDR3 protein is CASSLGGVGETQYF. As DNA, the CDR3 is TGTGCCAGCAGCTTAGGGGGCGTAGGAGAGACCCAGTACTTC.

The chain joins TRBV5-6 to TRBJ1-2; D is uncertain. Trimming stripped 0 bases from V and 2 bases from J, with 5 bases between. The CDR3 is 13 amino acids. Per germline, CDR1 SGHDT and CDR2 YYEEEE. The DNA of the CDR3 is TGTGCCAGCAGCTTGGGTCCAAACTATGGCTACACCTTC. It encodes CASSLGPNYGYTF.